This TCR beta chain is drawn from a study of blood T cell repertoires in COVID-19 (dated by TCRdb to the early 2020s). Concerning the study at large: Samples covering the acute and convalescent phases of COVID-19 were provided by collaborators in the United States, Italy and Spain. A freely available public database, intended as a resource for researchers studying the immune response to SARS-CoV-2, is where the repertoires were released. Deeply sampled blood TCRbeta repertoires from subjects exposed to, actively infected with, or recovered from COVID-19 were included in the dataset. The sample metadata nearly always contained a de-identified subject ID, COVID-19 status, age in years and sex. The samples were drawn from two sources: the first 160 participants of the ongoing ImmuneRACE study, and 1,254 subjects contributed by 6 global collaborators. Where available, HLA class I and class II types were taken from metadata supplied by the sample provider and were not determined by assay-based typing. The material from the prospective study consisted of cDNA or gDNA derived from T cells, B-cell-depleted T cells, or PBMCs.

Collaborating institutions collected whole blood in K2EDTA tubes following their own protocols. For TCRbeta analysis, collaborators shipped samples as frozen whole blood, isolated PBMCs, or DNA extracted from either of those sample types. Spanning cysteine to phenylalanine, the CDR3 consists of 12 amino acids. Only the CDR3 portion is preserved as DNA: 36 bases, with reading frame beginning at the first base. From the germline V gene, CDR1 is SNHLY and CDR2 is FYNNEI. Compared with germline, V lacks 9 bases and J lacks 5 bases; bases without a gene match: 4. Study-wide conclusions, independent of this receptor: The quantity of clinical and demographic metadata differed by source and by participant and was supplied without curation.

As to this clone: It lacks a known antigen. Qualities for individual bases were not recorded, and no much larger clone is one base off.

TCRbeta CDR3 regions were amplified from genomic DNA using the immunoSEQ Assay, a bias-controlled multiplex PCR. The original methods were these. The number of nucleated cells in each sample was estimated by amplification of reference gene primers within the assay. To quantify the absolute abundance of each unique TCRbeta CDR3 rearrangement, sequence reads were collapsed and filtered. For each sample, productive Simpson clonality was calculated by taking the square root of Simpson's diversity index across productive rearrangements. Here the immuneACCESS table is served through TCRdb, limited to in-frame sequences with V and J called. Missing clones are a known gap in these copies; in checked studies unresolved V genes cover under half, and the rest lacks a known reason. For V, J and clone size, that table is used; D and trimming come from the DNA. The sample has 150,000 or so clones on record, under 90% of them singletons. Roughly 19% of the sample lies in the top ten.

This clonotype was obtained from a woman older than 75 with acute or convalescent COVID-19. The receptor chain draws on TRBV2 and TRBJ1-5, and 7 junction bases match TRBD1. The sample comprised peripheral blood. The DNA reads as follows: TGTGCCAGTCAACAGGGGCATCAGCCCCAGCATTTT. This codes for CASQQGHQPQHF.